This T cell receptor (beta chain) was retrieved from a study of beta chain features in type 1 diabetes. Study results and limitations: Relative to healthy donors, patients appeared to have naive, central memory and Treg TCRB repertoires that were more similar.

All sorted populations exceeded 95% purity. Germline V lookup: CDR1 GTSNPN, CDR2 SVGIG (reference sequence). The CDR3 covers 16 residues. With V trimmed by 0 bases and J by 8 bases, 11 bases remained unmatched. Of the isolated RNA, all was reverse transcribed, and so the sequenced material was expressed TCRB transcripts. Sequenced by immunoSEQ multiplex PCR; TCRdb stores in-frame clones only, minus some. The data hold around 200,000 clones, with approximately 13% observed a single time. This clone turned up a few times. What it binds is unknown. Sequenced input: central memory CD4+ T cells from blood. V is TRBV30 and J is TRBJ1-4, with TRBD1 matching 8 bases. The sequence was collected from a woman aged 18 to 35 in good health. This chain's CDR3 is CAWSVGTGTGREKLFF. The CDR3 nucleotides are TGTGCCTGGAGTGTGGGGACCGGGACAGGACGGGAAAAACTGTTTTTT.